The sequence of this T cell receptor (beta chain) was determined in a study of tumor-infiltrating lymphocytes in primary liver carcinoma. On the study more broadly: The patients included men and women who were aged 30 to 69 years. Tumor stage was T1-T3 N0M0, and tumor size was roughly 4 to 10 cm across. Broader study findings: A significantly higher top-250-clone fraction was found in tumors than in blood (p = 0.039). Samples, which were bulk and unsorted, did not allow CD4+ and CD8+ repertoires to be compared.

After removal of 4 bases from V and 6 bases from J, the junction contained 8 bases not matched to a gene. Germline CDR1 reads SGHRS; CDR2 reads YFSETQ. The CDR3 runs 14 residues. Both blood RNA, taken from unsorted whole blood, and germline DNA were extracted. A primer matching the constant region was used to make TCR beta cDNA from 450 to 550 ng of total RNA. Three nested multiplex PCR rounds of slightly modified ARM-PCR generated TCR beta libraries. In the first two PCR rounds, TRBV1-TRBV30 forward primers were paired with a C-beta reverse primer, and each round lasted roughly 10 cycles. TCRdb processed the multiplex PCR reads anew with MiXCR; each CDR3 protein has one entry. The data hold some 190,000 distinct CDR3 sequences, with about 60% observed a single time. A word on this clonotype: Its antigen remains unidentified.

The rearrangement links TRBV5-1 to TRBJ2-3, with 7 bases matching TRBD2. Sequenced: peripheral blood. The origin of this receptor is a man aged 35 to 55 with primary liver carcinoma and hepatitis B virus infection. CDR3 coding DNA: TGCGCCAGCAGCGGACTAGGAGGAAGGGATACGCAGTATTTT. Protein sequence: CASSGLGGRDTQYF.